These 3 T cell receptor beta chains were all obtained from the same sample, sequenced in a study of Graves' ophthalmopathy and Graves' hyperthyroidism. TCR beta CDR3 amplification used RNA transcripts. Scientists carried out first-round RT-PCR using HTBI primers and then a second-round multiplex PCR. A single record per CDR3 protein comes from TCRdb applying MiXCR to the multiplex PCR reads. This repertoire shows about 740,000 distinct CDR3 sequences, roughly two fifths found once; its top ten account for 44%. Sample: peripheral blood. These receptors were obtained from an adult man with Graves' ophthalmopathy.

As to this clonotype: A read error may be the cause here, since a much bigger clone is one base away. The chain uses TRBV9 and TRBJ2-7, with 10 bases fitting TRBD2. The CDR3 is 14 residues long. Germline CDR1 and CDR2: SGDLS and YYNGEE. CDR3 DNA sequence: TGTGTCAGCAACGTAGCGGGAGGCGCCTACGAGCAGTACTTC. It yields the protein CVSNVAGGAYEQYF.

The genes are TRBV10-3 and TRBJ1-5; perhaps TRBD1 as D (5 bases). Germline V gene lookup returns CDR1 ENHRY and CDR2 SYGVKD. Trimming stripped 10 bases from V and 7 bases from J, with 17 bases between. The CDR3 contains 13 residues. CDR3 sequence reads: CASSRTREQPQHF. CDR3 nucleotide sequence: TGTGCCAGCAGCCGCACCAGGGAACAGCCCCAGCATTTT.

The chain links TRBV10-3 to TRBJ1-2; D is ambiguous. V shed 11 bases and J shed 6 bases, with 13 bases lying between them. The CDR3 loop spans 11 amino acids. The germline CDR1 and CDR2 sequences are ENHRY and SYGVKD. The CDR3 region has the DNA TGTGCCGCCAGTGAGAGTGATGGCTACACCTTC. Translated: CAASESDGYTF.